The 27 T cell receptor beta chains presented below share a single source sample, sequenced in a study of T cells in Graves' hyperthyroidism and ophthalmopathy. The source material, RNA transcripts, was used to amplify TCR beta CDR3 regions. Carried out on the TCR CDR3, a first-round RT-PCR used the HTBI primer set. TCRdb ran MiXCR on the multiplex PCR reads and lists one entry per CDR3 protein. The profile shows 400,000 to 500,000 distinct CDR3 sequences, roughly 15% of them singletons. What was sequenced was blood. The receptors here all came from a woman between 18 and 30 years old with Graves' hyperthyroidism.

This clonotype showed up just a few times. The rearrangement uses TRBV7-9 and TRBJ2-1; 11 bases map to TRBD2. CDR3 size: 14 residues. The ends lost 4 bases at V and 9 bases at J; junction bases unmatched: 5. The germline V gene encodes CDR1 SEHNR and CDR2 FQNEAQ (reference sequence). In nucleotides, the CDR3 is TGTGCCAGCAGCTCAGGCCTAGCGGGAGGTGAGCAGTTCTTC. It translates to CASSSGLAGGEQFF.

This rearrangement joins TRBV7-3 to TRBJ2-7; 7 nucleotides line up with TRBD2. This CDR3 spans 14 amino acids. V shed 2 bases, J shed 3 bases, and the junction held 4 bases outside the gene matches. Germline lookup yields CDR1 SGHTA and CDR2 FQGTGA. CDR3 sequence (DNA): TGTGCCAGCAGCTTAGAAGCGGGAAACTACGAGCAGTACTTC. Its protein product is CASSLEAGNYEQYF.

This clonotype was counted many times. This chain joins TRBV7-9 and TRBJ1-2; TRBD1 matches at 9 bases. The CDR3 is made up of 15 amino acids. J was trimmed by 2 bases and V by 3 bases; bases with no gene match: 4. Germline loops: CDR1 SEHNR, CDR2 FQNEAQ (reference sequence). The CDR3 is CASSLGQGPNYGYTF. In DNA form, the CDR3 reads TGTGCCAGCAGCTTGGGACAGGGACCCAACTATGGCTACACCTTC.

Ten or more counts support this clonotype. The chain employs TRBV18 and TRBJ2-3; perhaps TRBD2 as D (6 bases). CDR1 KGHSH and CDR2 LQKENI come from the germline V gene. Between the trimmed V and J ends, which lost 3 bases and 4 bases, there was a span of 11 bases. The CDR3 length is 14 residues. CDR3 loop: CASSPATGADTQYF. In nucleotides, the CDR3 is TGTGCCAGCTCACCGGCGACGGGAGCAGATACGCAGTATTTT.

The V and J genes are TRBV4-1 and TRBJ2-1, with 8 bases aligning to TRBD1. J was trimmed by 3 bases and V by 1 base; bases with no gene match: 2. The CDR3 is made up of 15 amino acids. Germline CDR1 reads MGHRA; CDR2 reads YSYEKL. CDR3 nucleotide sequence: TGCGCCAGCAGCCAAGTTGACAGGGGCTACAATGAGCAGTTCTTC. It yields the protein CASSQVDRGYNEQFF.

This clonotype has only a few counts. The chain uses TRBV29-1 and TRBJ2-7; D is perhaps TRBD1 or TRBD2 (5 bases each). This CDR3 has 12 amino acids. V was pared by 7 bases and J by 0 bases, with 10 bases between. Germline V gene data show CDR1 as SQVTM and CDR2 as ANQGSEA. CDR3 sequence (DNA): TGCAGCGGGGGACCGAGCTCCTACGAGCAGTACTTC. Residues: CSGGPSSYEQYF.

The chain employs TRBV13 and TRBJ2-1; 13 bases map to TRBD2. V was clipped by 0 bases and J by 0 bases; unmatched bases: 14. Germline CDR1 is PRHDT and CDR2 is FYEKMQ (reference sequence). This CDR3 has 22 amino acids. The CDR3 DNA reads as TGTGCCAGCAGCTTAGGCCGAAGAGGGGGACTAGCGGGAACCTACTCCTACAATGAGCAGTTCTTC. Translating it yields CASSLGRRGGLAGTYSYNEQFF.

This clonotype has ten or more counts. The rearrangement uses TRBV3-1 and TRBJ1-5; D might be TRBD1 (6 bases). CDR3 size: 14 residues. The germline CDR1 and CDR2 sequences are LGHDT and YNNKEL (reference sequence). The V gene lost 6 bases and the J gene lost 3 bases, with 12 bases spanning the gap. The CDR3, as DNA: TGTGCCAGCAGTCCAGGGGAGAACAATCAGCCCCAGCATTTT. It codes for CASSPGENNQPQHF.

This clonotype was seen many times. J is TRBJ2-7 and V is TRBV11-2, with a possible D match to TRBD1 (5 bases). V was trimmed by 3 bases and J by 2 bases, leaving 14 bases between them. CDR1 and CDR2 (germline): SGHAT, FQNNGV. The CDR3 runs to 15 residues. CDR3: CASSFGREPAYEQYF. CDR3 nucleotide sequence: TGTGCCAGCAGCTTCGGCAGGGAACCGGCCTACGAGCAGTACTTC.

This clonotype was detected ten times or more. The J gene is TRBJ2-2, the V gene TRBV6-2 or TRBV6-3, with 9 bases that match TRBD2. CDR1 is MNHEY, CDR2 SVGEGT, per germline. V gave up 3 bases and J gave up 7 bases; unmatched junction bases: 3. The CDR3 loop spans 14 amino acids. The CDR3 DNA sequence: TGTGCCAGCAGTTATGCGGGAGGGAACGGGGAGCTGTTTTTT. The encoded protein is CASSYAGGNGELFF.

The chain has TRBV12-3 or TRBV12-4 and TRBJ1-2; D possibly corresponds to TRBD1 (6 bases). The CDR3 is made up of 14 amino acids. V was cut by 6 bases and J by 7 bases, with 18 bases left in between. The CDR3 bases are TGTGCCAGCAGCTTTCGCGGGGGCGCGGGTGGCTACACCTTC. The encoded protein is CASSFRGGAGGYTF.

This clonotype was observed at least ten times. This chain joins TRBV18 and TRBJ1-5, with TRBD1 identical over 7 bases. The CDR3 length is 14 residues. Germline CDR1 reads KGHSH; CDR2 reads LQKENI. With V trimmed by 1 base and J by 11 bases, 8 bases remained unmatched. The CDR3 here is CASSPRDSSGTQHF. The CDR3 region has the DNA TGTGCCAGCTCACCACGGGACAGTTCTGGGACCCAGCATTTT.

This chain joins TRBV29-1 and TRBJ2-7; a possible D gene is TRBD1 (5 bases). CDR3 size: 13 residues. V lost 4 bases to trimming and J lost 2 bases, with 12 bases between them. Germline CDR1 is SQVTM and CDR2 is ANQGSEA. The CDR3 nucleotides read TGCAGCGTTGTAACCGCGACAGCCTACGAGCAGTACTTC. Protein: CSVVTATAYEQYF.

The CDR3 reads CASSNRPGETQYF. DNA for the CDR3: TGTGCCAGCAGTAACAGGCCCGGGGAGACCCAGTACTTC. The chain has TRBV6-1 and TRBJ2-5; D is perhaps TRBD1 (5 bases). V lost 5 bases and J lost 5, with 12 bases in between. The CDR3 loop spans 13 amino acids. Per germline, CDR1 MNHNS and CDR2 SASEGT.

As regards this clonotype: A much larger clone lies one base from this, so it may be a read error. CDR3 loop: CASKETGGTRYTF. The CDR3 bases are TGCGCCAGCAAAGAGACAGGGGGCACGCGCTACACCTTC. The chain has TRBV5-1 and TRBJ1-2, with TRBD1 matching over 10 bases. The germline gives CDR1 SGHRS, CDR2 YFSETQ. V was clipped by 6 bases and J by 9 bases; unmatched bases: 8. The CDR3 length is 13 residues.

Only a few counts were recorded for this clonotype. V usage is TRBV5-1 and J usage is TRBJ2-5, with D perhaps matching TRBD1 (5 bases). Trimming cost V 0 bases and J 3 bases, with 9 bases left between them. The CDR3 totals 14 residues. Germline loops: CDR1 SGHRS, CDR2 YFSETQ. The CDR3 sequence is CASSLVRREETQYF. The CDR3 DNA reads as TGCGCCAGCAGCTTGGTTCGCAGGGAAGAGACCCAGTACTTC.

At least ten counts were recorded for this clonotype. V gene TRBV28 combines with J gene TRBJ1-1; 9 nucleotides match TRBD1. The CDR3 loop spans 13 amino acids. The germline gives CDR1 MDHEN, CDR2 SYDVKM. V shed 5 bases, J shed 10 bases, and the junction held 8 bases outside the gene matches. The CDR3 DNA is TGTGCCAGCAGTACCCCAGGACAGGGGACAGCTTTCTTT. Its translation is CASSTPGQGTAFF.

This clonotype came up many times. In DNA, the CDR3 is TGCAGCGTCGGGGACAGGGGGCCCTCCTACGAGCAGTACTTC. Its translation is CSVGDRGPSYEQYF. The chain recombines TRBV29-1 with TRBJ2-7; 12 bases align to TRBD1. This CDR3 has 14 residues. Germline assignment: CDR1 SQVTM and CDR2 ANQGSEA. Trimming removed 6 bases from V and 0 bases from J; junction bases left unmatched: 3.

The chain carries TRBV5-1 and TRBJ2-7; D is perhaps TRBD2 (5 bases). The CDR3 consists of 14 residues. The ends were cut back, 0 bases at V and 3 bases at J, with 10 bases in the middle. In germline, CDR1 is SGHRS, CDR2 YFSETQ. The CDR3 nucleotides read TGCGCCAGCAGCTTGGCGGGATATGTCTACGAGCAGTACTTC. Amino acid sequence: CASSLAGYVYEQYF.

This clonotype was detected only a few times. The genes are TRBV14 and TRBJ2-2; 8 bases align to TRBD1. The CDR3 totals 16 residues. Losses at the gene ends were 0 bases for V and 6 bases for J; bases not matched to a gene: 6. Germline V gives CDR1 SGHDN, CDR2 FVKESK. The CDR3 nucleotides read TGTGCCAGCAGCCAAGAAGGGACAGGAGTTCCCGGGGAGCTGTTTTTT. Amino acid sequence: CASSQEGTGVPGELFF.

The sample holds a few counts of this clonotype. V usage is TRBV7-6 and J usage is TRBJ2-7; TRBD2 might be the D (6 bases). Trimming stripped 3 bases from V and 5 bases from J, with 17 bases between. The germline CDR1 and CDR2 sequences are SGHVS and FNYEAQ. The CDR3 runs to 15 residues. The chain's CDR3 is CASSLSDGSEHEQYF. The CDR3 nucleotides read TGTGCCAGCAGCTTGTCCGACGGGAGCGAACACGAGCAGTACTTC.

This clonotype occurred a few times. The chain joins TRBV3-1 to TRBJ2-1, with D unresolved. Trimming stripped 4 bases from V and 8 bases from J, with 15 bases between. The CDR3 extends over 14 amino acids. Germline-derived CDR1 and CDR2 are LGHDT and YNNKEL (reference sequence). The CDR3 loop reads CASSRTRVGDEQFF. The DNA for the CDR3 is TGTGCCAGCAGCCGCACTCGGGTAGGCGATGAGCAGTTCTTC.

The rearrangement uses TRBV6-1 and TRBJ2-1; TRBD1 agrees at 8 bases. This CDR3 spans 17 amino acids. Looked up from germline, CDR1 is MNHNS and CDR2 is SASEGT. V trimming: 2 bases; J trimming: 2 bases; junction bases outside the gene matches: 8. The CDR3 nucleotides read TGTGCCAGCAGTGAAAAGACCGGGACAGGCACCTACAATGAGCAGTTCTTC. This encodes CASSEKTGTGTYNEQFF.

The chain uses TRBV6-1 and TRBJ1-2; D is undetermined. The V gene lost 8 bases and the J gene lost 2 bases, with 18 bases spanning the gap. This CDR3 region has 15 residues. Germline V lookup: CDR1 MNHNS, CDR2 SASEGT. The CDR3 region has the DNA TGTGCCAGCGGAGAACTTCCGGGCAGCAACTATGGCTACACCTTC. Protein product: CASGELPGSNYGYTF.

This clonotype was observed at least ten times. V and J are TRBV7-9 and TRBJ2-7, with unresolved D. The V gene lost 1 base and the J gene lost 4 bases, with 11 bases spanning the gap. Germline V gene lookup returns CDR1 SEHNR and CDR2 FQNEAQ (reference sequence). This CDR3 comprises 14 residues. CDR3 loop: CASSLEDLPYEQYF. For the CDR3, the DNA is TGTGCCAGCAGCTTAGAGGACCTGCCGTACGAGCAGTACTTC.

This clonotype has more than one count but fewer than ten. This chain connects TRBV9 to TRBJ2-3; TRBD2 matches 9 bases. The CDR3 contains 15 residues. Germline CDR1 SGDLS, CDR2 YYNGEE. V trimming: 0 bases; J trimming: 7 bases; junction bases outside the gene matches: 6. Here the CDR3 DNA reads TGTGCCAGCAGCGTAGGAGGTAGCGGGAGCCATACGCAGTATTTT. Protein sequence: CASSVGGSGSHTQYF.

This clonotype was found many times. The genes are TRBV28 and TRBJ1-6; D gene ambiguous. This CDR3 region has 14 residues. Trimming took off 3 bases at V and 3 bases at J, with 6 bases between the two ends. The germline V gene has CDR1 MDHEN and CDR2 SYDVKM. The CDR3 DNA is TGTGCCAGCAGTTTCATACACTATAATTCACCCCTCCACTTT. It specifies CASSFIHYNSPLHF.